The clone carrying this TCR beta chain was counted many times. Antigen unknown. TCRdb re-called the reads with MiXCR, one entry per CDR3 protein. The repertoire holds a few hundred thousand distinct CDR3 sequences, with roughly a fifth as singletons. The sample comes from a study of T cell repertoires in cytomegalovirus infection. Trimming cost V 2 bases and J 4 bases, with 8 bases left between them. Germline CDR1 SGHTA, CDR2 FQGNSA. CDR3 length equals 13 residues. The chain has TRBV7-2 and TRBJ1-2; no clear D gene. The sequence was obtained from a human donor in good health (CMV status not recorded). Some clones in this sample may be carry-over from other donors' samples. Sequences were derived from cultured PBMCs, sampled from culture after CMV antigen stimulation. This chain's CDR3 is CASSLLSRYGYTF. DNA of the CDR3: TGTGCCAGCAGCTTATTATCCCGCTATGGCTACACCTTC. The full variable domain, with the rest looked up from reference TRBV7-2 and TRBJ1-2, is GAGVSQSPSNKVTEKGKDVELRCDPISGHTALYWYRQSLGQGLEFLIYFQGNSAPDKSGLPSDRFSAERTGGSVSTLTIQRTQQEDSAVYLCASSLLSRYGYTFGSGTRLTVV.